This T cell receptor beta chain was identified during a study of T cell changes during pregnancy in multiple sclerosis. Germline lookup yields CDR1 MDHEN and CDR2 SYDVKM. Trimming at V came to 3 bases and at J to 1 base, leaving 6 bases not matched to a gene. This CDR3 is built from 16 residues. Sequencing used immunoSEQ multiplex PCR; TCRdb keeps in-frame clones, though not all of them. The sample carries about 130,000 clones, roughly 95% recorded once. This receptor was identified in a female donor with multiple sclerosis, enrolled in a pregnancy study. The rearrangement links TRBV28 to TRBJ1-5; TRBD1 agrees at 7 bases. The sample consisted of peripheral blood, taken after pregnancy. The CDR3 reads CASSFRTGDSNQPQHF. In DNA form, the CDR3 reads TGTGCCAGCAGTTTTCGGACAGGAGACAGCAATCAGCCCCAGCATTTT.